These 23 T cell receptor beta chains were sequenced from one sample in a study of monozygotic twins with inflammatory bowel disease. TCRdb reanalyzed the 5' RACE reads and collapses them to one entry per CDR3 protein, without DNA. In all, the sample yields 400,000 or so distinct CDR3 sequences. Source material: blood. These receptors all stem from a human donor with ulcerative colitis or Crohn's disease, or a healthy co-twin of an affected twin (not recorded which).

This CDR3 is CASSLAQTGGQETQYF. The rearrangement uses TRBV7-2 and TRBJ2-5; TCRdb indicates TRBD1, and absent DNA this call remains unverified. This CDR3 is built from 16 residues. Germline V gene lookup returns CDR1 SGHTA and CDR2 FQGNSA.

The rearrangement uses TRBV28 and TRBJ1-5; TCRdb reports TRBD1, a call that lacks DNA to check it against. The CDR3 sequence is 15 residues long. Germline-derived CDR1 and CDR2 are MDHEN and SYDVKM. The CDR3 loop is CASRPGTGANQPQHF. The variable domain in full, with the rest retrieved from reference TRBV28 and TRBJ1-5, is DVKVTQSSRYLVKRTGEKVFLECVQDMDHENMFWYRQDPGLGLRLIYFSYDVKMKEKGDIPEGYSVSREKKERFSLILESASTNQTSMYLCASRPGTGANQPQHFGDGTRLSIL.

The V gene is TRBV27, the J gene TRBJ2-3; TCRdb returns TRBD1, unconfirmable since there is no DNA. The CDR3 sequence is 15 residues long. In germline, CDR1 is MNHEY, CDR2 SMNVEV (reference sequence). The CDR3 is CASTPGTGDRDTQYF.

The rearrangement links TRBV3-1 to TRBJ2-7; there is no DNA to check the TCRdb D call of TRBD2. The CDR3 length is 13 residues. CDR1 is LGHDT, CDR2 YNNKEL, per germline (reference sequence). This CDR3 is CASSQATSDEQYF.

The CDR3: CSVLLGGTSGANVLTF. The chain carries TRBV29-1 and TRBJ2-6; without DNA, the TCRdb call of TRBD1 cannot be checked. In germline, CDR1 is SQVTM, CDR2 ANQGSEA. The CDR3 loop spans 16 amino acids.

This chain joins TRBV5-6 and TRBJ1-1; the TCRdb call, TRBD1, lacks DNA for checking. CDR3 length equals 15 residues. CDR1 and CDR2 (germline): SGHDT, YYEEEE. The CDR3 sequence: CASSLSLRGNTEAFF. Full variable domain (missing parts from reference TRBV5-6 and TRBJ1-1): DAGVTQSPTHLIKTRGQQVTLRCSPKSGHDTVSWYQQALGQGPQFIFQYYEEEERQRGNFPDRFSGHQFPNYSSELNVNALLLGDSALYLCASSLSLRGNTEAFFGQGTRLTVV.

The chain joins TRBV2 to TRBJ2-7. Per germline, CDR1 SNHLY and CDR2 FYNNEI. There are 12 residues in the CDR3. The chain's CDR3 is CASSEGQGEQYF.

V usage is TRBV24-1 and J usage is TRBJ1-5; TCRdb calls TRBD1, which cannot be checked without DNA. Germline V CDR1 and CDR2: KGHDR, SFDVKD. The CDR3 runs 15 residues. The CDR3 sequence is CATSDRTETNQPQHF.

The rearrangement links TRBV11-2 to TRBJ2-3; checking the TCRdb D call of TRBD2 is not possible without DNA. The CDR3 runs 15 residues. Germline CDR1 is SGHAT and CDR2 is FQNNGV. The CDR3: CASSPRSGGTDTQYF.

The V gene is TRBV5-1, the J gene TRBJ2-7. Germline lookup yields CDR1 SGHRS and CDR2 YFSETQ. This CDR3 spans 14 amino acids. The CDR3 loop reads CASSLEMDLYEQYF.

The chain recombines TRBV6-1 with TRBJ2-1; with no DNA, the TCRdb D assignment of TRBD2 cannot be verified. The CDR3 is 15 residues long. The V gene's germline CDR1 is MNHNS and CDR2 SASEGT. CDR3: CASSPLAGPYNEQFF.

The chain is built from TRBV10-3 and TRBJ1-1. Germline assignment: CDR1 ENHRY and CDR2 SYGVKD. The CDR3 sequence is 14 residues long. This chain's CDR3 is CAISREERNTEAFF.

The rearrangement links TRBV5-1 to TRBJ2-1. The CDR3 is 13 residues long. Germline CDR1 SGHRS, CDR2 YFSETQ. The chain's CDR3 is CASSMLGSGEQFF.

The gene calls are TRBV20-1 and TRBJ2-3; TCRdb outputs TRBD1, but without DNA this stays unchecked. CDR3 length: 14 residues. Germline V CDR1 and CDR2: DFQATT, SNEGSKA (reference sequence). The chain's CDR3 is CSALGTENTDTQYF.

The V gene is TRBV19, the J gene TRBJ1-2. Germline CDR1 and CDR2: LNHDA and SQIVND (reference sequence). The CDR3 has 15 residues. Here the CDR3 reads CATSVGPASNYGYTF.

This chain joins TRBV6-6 and TRBJ1-6; checking the TCRdb D call of TRBD1 is not possible without DNA. There are 14 residues in the CDR3. Per the germline V gene, CDR1 is MNHNY and CDR2 is SVGAGI (reference sequence). CDR3 region: CASIGGTENSPLHF.

The V and J genes are TRBV4-2 and TRBJ2-1. Germline assignment: CDR1 LGHNA and CDR2 YNFKEQ. The CDR3 length is 16 residues. CDR3 sequence reads: CASSPKVNGEYNEQFF.

The chain is built from TRBV5-1 and TRBJ2-3; no DNA is available, so the TRBD1 call from TCRdb remains unchecked. The CDR3 runs to 15 residues. The V gene's germline CDR1 is SGHRS and CDR2 YFSETQ. The CDR3 region is CASSLVAGAPDTQYF.

The rearrangement uses TRBV29-1 and TRBJ2-1; the D call from TCRdb, TRBD1, cannot be confirmed without DNA. The CDR3 length is 13 residues. CDR1 SQVTM and CDR2 ANQGSEA come from the germline V gene. The CDR3 is CSVRQGGGDEQFF.

The V and J genes are TRBV7-9 and TRBJ2-1; there is no DNA to check the TCRdb D call of TRBD2. CDR1 and CDR2 from the germline V gene are SEHNR and FQNEAQ (reference sequence). The CDR3 covers 17 residues. The CDR3 loop is CASSSPLAGSSYNEQFF. Supplemented by reference TRBV7-9 and TRBJ2-1, the full variable domain reads DTGVSQNPRHKITKRGQNVTFRCDPISEHNRLYWYRQTLGQGPEFLTYFQNEAQLEKSRLLSDRFSAERPKGSFSTLEIQRTEQGDSAMYLCASSSPLAGSSYNEQFFGPGTRLTVL.

The V call is TRBV2, the J call TRBJ1-6; the TCRdb D gene call, TRBD1, has no DNA to confirm it. The CDR3 has 14 residues. CDR1 is SNHLY and CDR2 is FYNNEI in the germline V gene. The chain's CDR3 is CASRYREVASPLHF.

The V and J genes are TRBV12-3 or TRBV12-4 and TRBJ2-7. There are 14 residues in the CDR3. CDR3 in amino acids: CASSFDLDLYEQYF.

The chain combines TRBV29-1 with TRBJ2-7; lacking DNA, the TRBD1 call made by TCRdb goes unchecked. This CDR3 contains 14 residues. Germline assignment: CDR1 SQVTM and CDR2 ANQGSEA. CDR3 region: CSVSADTNSYEQYF.